Reported below is one T cell receptor beta chain. No fewer than 7 million PBMCs went into each sample. The source of the sample is a study of blood T cells in healthy people across ages. Using a J-beta primer mix together with a sample-barcoded 5' primer, a second PCR was run for about 6 to 11 cycles. Each cDNA molecule was tagged by a template-switch adaptor with 12 random nucleotides. TCRdb reprocessed the 5' RACE reads with MiXCR, giving one entry per CDR3 protein. The table records hundreds of thousands of distinct CDR3 sequences, roughly 47% of them present only once. After removal of 3 bases from V and 2 bases from J, the junction contained 3 bases not matched to a gene. CDR3 length: 14 residues. In germline, CDR1 is LGHDT, CDR2 YNNKEL (reference sequence).

Material: blood. The clonotype originates from a woman aged 60-75 years in good health. The chain couples TRBV3-1 to TRBJ2-5; TRBD2 matches at 7 bases. CDR3 DNA sequence: TGTGCCAGCAGCCAGGCGGGAGTTCAAGAGACCCAGTACTTC. This sequence encodes CASSQAGVQETQYF.